This passage covers 23 T cell receptor beta chains from one sample sequenced in a study of early T cells in non-severe SARS-CoV-2 infection (dated by TCRdb to 2020 to 2023). To prepare the library, 5' RACE was applied. These reads were obtained on a NextSeq 500. TCRdb reanalyzed the raw reads on its own, using fastp at Q25 for trimming and MiXCR for clone calling, and kept in-frame beta chains. Every CDR3 protein is listed once, alongside the most common genes and DNA of its rows. The sample has almost 30,000 distinct CDR3 sequences on record, 5.5% to 6.5% of them singletons. Of the sample, 5.8% falls within the top ten clones. Sequences were obtained from whole blood. The source is an adult who was a healthcare worker with PCR-confirmed SARS-CoV-2 infection or an uninfected control (not recorded which).

This clonotype was seen only a few times. This chain connects TRBV10-3 to TRBJ1-1; 10 nucleotides line up with TRBD1. The germline CDR1 and CDR2 sequences are ENHRY and SYGVKD. The V segment lost 9 bases and the J segment 4 bases; nucleotides outside the gene matches: 8. The CDR3 length is 14 residues. The DNA for the CDR3 is TGTGCCATTTCCGGGACAGGGGCCGGCACTGAAGCTTTCTTT. Encoded protein: CAISGTGAGTEAFF.

This rearrangement joins TRBV28 to TRBJ2-5, with D possibly called TRBD1 or TRBD2 (6 bases each). The V end was cut by 5 bases, the J end by 7 bases, with 17 bases between. The CDR3 spans 14 residues. Germline V gene lookup returns CDR1 MDHEN and CDR2 SYDVKM. The CDR3: CASSPWGATGTQYF. In DNA form, the CDR3 reads TGTGCCAGCAGTCCGTGGGGGGCGACTGGGACCCAGTACTTC. Full variable domain (remainder filled in from reference TRBV28 and TRBJ2-5): DVKVTQSSRYLVKRTGEKVFLECVQDMDHENMFWYRQDPGLGLRLIYFSYDVKMKEKGDIPEGYSVSREKKERFSLILESASTNQTSMYLCASSPWGATGTQYFGPGTRLLVL.

The table lists this clonotype with many counts. This chain joins TRBV18 and TRBJ2-7; D remains unclear. Germline values: CDR1 KGHSH, CDR2 LQKENI. V gave up 6 bases and J gave up 4 bases, with 10 bases separating them. There are 12 residues in the CDR3. This CDR3 is CASSHDTYEQYF. The CDR3 region has the DNA TGTGCCAGCTCCCATGACACATACGAGCAGTACTTC.

This clonotype is labeled medium-sized (0.01 to 0.1%). V is TRBV9 and J is TRBJ2-7; 7 bases map to TRBD1. The germline V gene encodes CDR1 SGDLS and CDR2 YYNGEE. J was trimmed by 0 bases and V by 3 bases; bases with no gene match: 3. The CDR3 contains 14 residues. CDR3 sequence reads: CASSAWDSSYEQYF. CDR3 nucleotides: TGTGCCAGCAGCGCATGGGACAGCTCCTACGAGCAGTACTTC. The variable domain in full, with the rest retrieved from reference TRBV9 and TRBJ2-7, is DSGVTQTPKHLITATGQRVTLRCSPRSGDLSVYWYQQSLDQGLQFLIQYYNGEERAKGNILERFSAQQFPDLHSELNLSSLELGDSALYFCASSAWDSSYEQYFGPGTRLTVT.

This clonotype was seen many times. The chain is built from TRBV20-1 and TRBJ2-1; 10 bases are a match to TRBD2. The germline V gene encodes CDR1 DFQATT and CDR2 SNEGSKA (reference sequence). This CDR3 is built from 15 residues. Trimming at V came to 1 base and at J to 7 bases, leaving 7 bases not matched to a gene. In DNA, the CDR3 is TGCAGTGCTAGAGTGGGGACTAGCGCAATAAATGAGCAGTTCTTC. This encodes CSARVGTSAINEQFF.

This clonotype was counted at least ten times. This rearrangement joins TRBV7-2 to TRBJ2-3; TRBD2 might be the D (5 bases). Germline CDR1 reads SGHTA; CDR2 reads FQGNSA. This CDR3 region has 15 residues. Trimming removed 3 bases from V and 3 bases from J, with 13 bases in between. CDR3 in DNA: TGTGCCAGCAGCTTCGGCGGACTCTTAACAGATACGCAGTATTTT. It translates to CASSFGGLLTDTQYF.

This clonotype was seen at least ten times. The gene calls are TRBV20-1 and TRBJ2-5; D gene ambiguous. V was trimmed by 2 bases and J by 2 bases, leaving 6 bases between them. The CDR3 loop spans 12 amino acids. CDR1 and CDR2 from the germline V gene are DFQATT and SNEGSKA (reference sequence). This CDR3 is CSARYAQETQYF. CDR3 nucleotides: TGCAGTGCTAGATACGCTCAAGAGACCCAGTACTTC.

This clonotype was counted a few times. This chain links TRBV27 with TRBJ1-6; D is undetermined. The germline V gene has CDR1 MNHEY and CDR2 SMNVEV (reference sequence). Deletions cut 4 bases from V and 6 bases from J, with 7 bases between. The CDR3 runs 13 residues. The CDR3, as DNA: TGTGCCAGCAGTTACAAGAGTAATTCACCCCTCCACTTT. This gives the protein CASSYKSNSPLHF.

In this sample, this clonotype turned up many times. J is TRBJ1-4 and V is TRBV10-1; D call uncertain. Per the germline V gene, CDR1 is WNHNN and CDR2 is SYGVQD (reference sequence). Trimming left V 4 bases short and J 8 bases short, with 11 bases between. The CDR3 sequence is 13 residues long. The CDR3 sequence is CASSVAGEEKLFF. The CDR3, as DNA: TGCGCCAGCAGTGTGGCCGGGGAGGAAAAACTGTTTTTT.

This clonotype was seen ten or more times. V is TRBV5-4 and J is TRBJ2-3, with 11 bases that match TRBD2. The CDR3 runs to 15 residues. The V segment lost 4 bases and the J segment 6 bases; nucleotides outside the gene matches: 7. Germline V CDR1 and CDR2: SGHNT, YYREEE (reference sequence). The CDR3 DNA is TGTGCCAGCAGCACCCGTAGCGGGGGGGCCGATACGCAGTATTTT. Encoded protein: CASSTRSGGADTQYF.

This clonotype was picked up many times. CDR3 DNA sequence: TGCGCCAGCAGCTTACAGGGCGGAGAGACTGAAGCTTTCTTT. This encodes CASSLQGGETEAFF. This chain uses TRBV5-1 with TRBJ1-1; possibly TRBD1 for D (6 bases). With 2 bases removed from V and 5 bases from J, the gap between germline ends came to 13 bases. CDR3 length: 14 amino acids. Germline V CDR1 and CDR2: SGHRS, YFSETQ.

The gene calls are TRBV3-1 and TRBJ2-7; no clear D. Between the trimmed V and J ends, which lost 3 bases and 4 bases, there was a span of 10 bases. Germline V CDR1 and CDR2: LGHDT, YNNKEL (reference sequence). The CDR3 covers 13 residues. The CDR3 DNA is TGTGCCAGCAGCCACCAAGACGGATACGAGCAGTACTTC. Protein product: CASSHQDGYEQYF.

The CDR3, as DNA: TGTGCCACCAGTGATTTCGGCACTGATCAGCCCCAGCATTTT. It translates to CATSDFGTDQPQHF. The chain recombines TRBV24-1 with TRBJ1-5, with no clear D. V lost 1 base and J 5 bases, leaving 8 bases between the germline ends. Germline V CDR1 and CDR2: KGHDR, SFDVKD. CDR3 size: 14 residues.

This clonotype was counted at least ten times. The V gene is TRBV7-6, the J gene TRBJ2-3, with 10 bases matching TRBD2. This CDR3 has 17 residues. Unmatched junction bases numbered 9, after V lost 3 bases and J lost 3 bases. Germline values: CDR1 SGHVS, CDR2 FNYEAQ. CDR3 coding DNA: TGTGCCAGCAGCTTTAGGGGCCTAGCGGGGGATACAGATACGCAGTATTTT. Translating it yields CASSFRGLAGDTDTQYF.

This clonotype was counted at least ten times. The chain employs TRBV6-5 and TRBJ2-3; 7 bases agree with TRBD1. In germline, CDR1 is MNHEY, CDR2 SVGAGI. V trimming: 0 bases; J trimming: 3 bases; junction bases outside the gene matches: 3. The CDR3 totals 15 residues. The CDR3 reads CASSYSRDRTDTQYF. In DNA form, the CDR3 reads TGTGCCAGCAGTTACTCGAGGGACAGAACAGATACGCAGTATTTT.

This clonotype was recorded many times. The chain uses TRBV6-6 and TRBJ2-3; possibly TRBD1 or TRBD2 for D (5 bases each). The CDR3 spans 14 residues. Trimming took off 0 bases at V and 4 bases at J, with 8 bases between the two ends. In germline, CDR1 is MNHNY, CDR2 SVGAGI (reference sequence). The CDR3 spells CASSYSGDPDTQYF. The CDR3 DNA is TGTGCCAGCAGTTACTCCGGGGACCCAGATACGCAGTATTTT.

Within the sample, this clonotype is medium-sized. The chain carries TRBV7-2 and TRBJ2-1, with 16 bases matching TRBD2. CDR1 is SGHTA, CDR2 FQGNSA, per germline. The J segment lost 8 bases and the V segment lost 1 base, leaving 2 bases of the junction unmatched. This CDR3 is 16 amino acids long. CDR3 sequence reads: CASSLEGTSGGDEQFF. For the CDR3, the DNA is TGTGCCAGCAGCTTAGAAGGGACTAGCGGGGGGGATGAGCAGTTCTTC.

As concerns this clonotype: A read error is possible here, since a much larger clone lies one base away. The rearrangement uses TRBV20-1 and TRBJ2-3; 7 bases fit TRBD2. Per germline, CDR1 DFQATT and CDR2 SNEGSKA (reference sequence). The CDR3 covers 16 residues. V dropped 1 base and J dropped 1; count of bases not matched to a gene: 8. The CDR3 DNA follows: TGCAGTGCTAGAGGTGACGAGCGGGGAGGCACAGATACGCAGTATTTT. Translating it yields CSARGDERGGTDTQYF.

This clonotype was observed many times. This chain joins TRBV4-2 and TRBJ1-5; 9 positions match TRBD1. The V segment lost 3 bases and the J segment 2 bases; nucleotides outside the gene matches: 14. This CDR3 has 19 amino acids. Per germline, CDR1 LGHNA and CDR2 YNFKEQ. The CDR3 bases are TGTGCCAGCAGCCATAAGCCTGGGACAGGGATTTTGGGCAATCAGCCCCAGCATTTT. This translates into CASSHKPGTGILGNQPQHF.

This clonotype has at least ten counts. The CDR3, as DNA: TGCGCCAGCAGCCACGGAGGCCCGGGTCGTACTGAAGCTTTCTTT. This codes for CASSHGGPGRTEAFF. V gene TRBV4-3 combines with J gene TRBJ1-1; unclear D gene. Deletions cut 3 bases from V and 5 bases from J, with 16 bases between. CDR1 LGHNA and CDR2 YSLEER come from the germline V gene. The CDR3 has 15 residues.

There are many counts of this clonotype. This chain connects TRBV6-6 to TRBJ1-5, with TRBD1 matching over 7 bases. This CDR3 is built from 16 residues. Trimming took 4 bases from V and 0 from J; bases not matched to a gene: 6. Germline V gives CDR1 MNHNY, CDR2 SVGAGI (reference sequence). The CDR3 region is CASSSRGGYSNQPQHF. In nucleotides, the CDR3 is TGTGCCAGCAGTTCCAGGGGGGGATATAGCAATCAGCCCCAGCATTTT.

Ten or more counts support this clonotype. The chain has TRBV10-3 and TRBJ1-4, with 7 bases fitting TRBD1. V lost 3 bases to trimming and J lost 5 bases; unmatched junction nucleotides: 6. This CDR3 has 15 residues. CDR1 and CDR2 (germline): ENHRY, SYGVKD. CDR3 loop: CAISDSGQKNEKLFF. The DNA for the CDR3 is TGTGCCATCAGTGACTCGGGACAGAAGAATGAAAAACTGTTTTTT.

This clonotype has at least ten counts. The chain uses TRBV29-1 and TRBJ2-5; D is uncertain. There are 14 residues in the CDR3. V lost 3 bases and J 2 bases, leaving 13 bases between the germline ends. The V gene's germline CDR1 is SQVTM and CDR2 ANQGSEA. CDR3 amino acids: CSVENMAEQETQYF. The DNA for the CDR3 is TGCAGCGTTGAGAATATGGCAGAACAAGAGACCCAGTACTTC. Together with reference TRBV29-1 and TRBJ2-5, the CDR3 gives the full variable domain: SAVISQKPSRDICQRGTSLTIQCQVDSQVTMMFWYRQQPGQSLTLIATANQGSEATYESGFVIDKFPISRPNLTFSTLTVSNMSPEDSSIYLCSVENMAEQETQYFGPGTRLLVL.